This T cell receptor beta chain was captured in a study of identifying expanded T cells in peripheral blood. General observations from the study: Across healthy donors, higher total template counts meant significantly greater approximately 2-week count variance.

On this clone itself: Its antigen remains unknown.

Clones were sequenced by immunoSEQ multiplex PCR, and TCRdb holds only the in-frame ones, with some missing. The table shows approximately 79,000 clones, with roughly 88% occurring only once. No infections or other immune events were documented during collection. The CDR3 has 13 amino acids. The germline V gene encodes CDR1 KGHSH and CDR2 LQKENI. V lost 3 bases and J lost 5, with 8 bases in between. This chain uses TRBV18 with TRBJ2-1; D gene uncertain. The clonotype comes from a person aged 18 to 70 in good health. Sequencing was carried out using blood. CDR3 nucleotides: TGTGCCAGCTCACCGGTTTCCAACAATGAGCAGTTCTTC. It translates to CASSPVSNNEQFF. Full variable domain (rest looked up from reference TRBV18 and TRBJ2-1): NAGVMQNPRHLVRRRGQEARLRCSPMKGHSHVYWYRQLPEEGLKFMVYLQKENIIDESGMPKERFSAEFPKEGPSILRIQQVVRGDSAAYFCASSPVSNNEQFFGPGTRLTVL.